Below, 19 T cell receptor beta chains from the same sample are listed, as sequenced in a study of lymphopenia after photon versus proton radiotherapy. Only in-frame clones appear in the TCRdb table, and some are missing; sequencing was by immunoSEQ multiplex PCR. There are some 29,000 clones in the sample; 81% occur only once, and roughly a third lies in the top ten. The source material was peripheral blood, sampled from a patient treated with photon-based radiotherapy. These receptors all come from a man aged 45-65 years with gastric cancer.

This clone was seen a handful of times. The chain joins TRBV11-2 to TRBJ1-2; TRBD1 agrees at 11 bases. The CDR3 extends over 16 amino acids. Per the germline V gene, CDR1 is SGHAT and CDR2 is FQNNGV. V lost 1 base and J lost 4; bases outside the gene matches: 5. The CDR3 region is CASSLGTGGSGYGYTF. The CDR3 DNA sequence: TGTGCCAGCAGCTTAGGGACAGGGGGCTCTGGCTATGGCTACACCTTC.

This chain uses TRBV5-1 with TRBJ1-2, with D uncertain. The germline V gene encodes CDR1 SGHRS and CDR2 YFSETQ. V was cut by 4 bases and J by 5 bases, with 18 bases left in between. This CDR3 region has 15 residues. CDR3: CASSERSLGKYGYTF. CDR3 nucleotides: TGCGCCAGCAGCGAGAGGTCCCTTGGAAAATATGGCTACACCTTC.

J is TRBJ1-6 and V is TRBV5-1; TRBD1 agrees at 8 bases. With V trimmed by 4 bases and J by 6 bases, 6 bases remained unmatched. The V gene's germline CDR1 is SGHRS and CDR2 YFSETQ. This CDR3 contains 15 residues. In DNA form, the CDR3 reads TGCGCCAGCAGCCAAGGACAGGGCGGTAATTCACCCCTCCACTTT. Its protein product is CASSQGQGGNSPLHF. The full variable domain, its missing parts supplied by reference TRBV5-1 and TRBJ1-6, is KAGVTQTPRYLIKTRGQQVTLSCSPISGHRSVSWYQQTPGQGLQFLFEYFSETQRNKGNFPGRFSGRQFSNSRSEMNVSTLELGDSALYLCASSQGQGGNSPLHFGNGTRLTVT.

To note about this clone: A junction boundary mismatches the germline segment, possibly from a read error. This chain connects TRBV10-3 to TRBJ1-1; D not certain. The CDR3 sequence is 15 residues long. In germline, CDR1 is ENHRY, CDR2 SYGVKD. For the CDR3, the DNA is TGTGCCAGCAGTTACTCACGGGCGGTGAACACTGAAGCTTTCTTT. Translating gives CASSYSRAVNTEAFF.

J is TRBJ2-4 and V is TRBV19, with TRBD1 identical over 8 bases. Trimming at V came to 3 bases and at J to 6 bases, leaving 7 bases not matched to a gene. Germline CDR1 and CDR2: LNHDA and SQIVND (reference sequence). The CDR3 consists of 15 residues. The DNA of the CDR3 is TGTGCCAGTAGTATCTCAGGGGGCCATGGAAACATTCAGTACTTC. Translation gives CASSISGGHGNIQYF.

The table lists this clone with a few counts. The gene calls are TRBV5-1 and TRBJ1-1; possibly TRBD1 for D (6 bases). Per germline, CDR1 SGHRS and CDR2 YFSETQ. The CDR3 covers 14 residues. Trimming took 4 bases from V and 10 from J, leaving 20 bases between them. The CDR3 coding sequence is TGCGCCAGCAGCGGAACGCTAGCACAGGGAAGAGCTTTCTTT. Translated: CASSGTLAQGRAFF.

The CDR3 nucleotides are TGTGCCAGCAGCCCCTGGACAGCCTCTGGGGCCAACGTCCTGACTTTC. This gives the protein CASSPWTASGANVLTF. The gene calls are TRBV27 and TRBJ2-6; weak D call: TRBD1 (6 bases). V lost 6 bases and J 0 bases, leaving 12 bases between the germline ends. CDR1 is MNHEY, CDR2 SMNVEV, per germline (reference sequence). CDR3 length equals 16 residues.

This clone was observed a single time. The chain couples TRBV5-1 to TRBJ2-3; D not certain. The CDR3 spans 13 residues. Trimming removed 4 bases from V and 2 bases from J, with 8 bases in between. Germline assignment: CDR1 SGHRS and CDR2 YFSETQ. The CDR3, as DNA: TGCGCCAGCAGCGCGGTAACCACAGATACGCAGTATTTT. Encoded protein: CASSAVTTDTQYF.

This clone was recorded once. The rearrangement uses TRBV5-1 and TRBJ2-1; TRBD1 aligns across 7 bases. Trimming removed 4 bases from V and 0 bases from J; junction bases left unmatched: 4. The germline V gene encodes CDR1 SGHRS and CDR2 YFSETQ. The CDR3 sequence is 15 residues long. This CDR3 reads CASSRRQGSYNEQFF. The CDR3 DNA reads TGCGCCAGCAGCCGAAGACAGGGCTCCTACAATGAGCAGTTCTTC.

This clone is categorized as medium-sized. The rearrangement uses TRBV27 and TRBJ1-5; no firm D call. The CDR3 loop spans 14 amino acids. The V end lost 2 bases, the J end lost 2 bases, and 7 bases lay between the germline ends. CDR1 is MNHEY, CDR2 SMNVEV, per germline (reference sequence). The CDR3 bases are TGTGCCAGCAGTTTAATGAACGGCAATCAGCCCCAGCATTTT. Translated, it gives CASSLMNGNQPQHF.

With respect to this clone: Mismatch with germline at one junction end may stem from a read error. The chain couples TRBV19 to TRBJ1-1; 7 bases are a match to TRBD1. The germline CDR1 and CDR2 sequences are LNHDA and SQIVND (reference sequence). This CDR3 is built from 13 residues. The CDR3: CASSLDRATEAFF. CDR3 coding DNA: TGTGCCAGTAGTCTAGACAGGGCCACTGAAGCTTTCTTT.

The count of this clone is one. The genes are TRBV4-2 and TRBJ2-1; the D gene is possibly TRBD2 (5 bases). The CDR3 is 13 residues long. The V end lost 1 base, the J end lost 4 bases, and 5 bases lay between the germline ends. Germline values: CDR1 LGHNA, CDR2 YNFKEQ. CDR3 nucleotides: TGTGCCAGCAGCCAAGTAGCGTACAATGAGCAGTTCTTC. Protein sequence: CASSQVAYNEQFF.

CDR3 in DNA: TGTGCCAGCGGACTAGCGGGGACAGATACGCAGTATTTT. It translates to CASGLAGTDTQYF. The chain uses TRBV9 and TRBJ2-3, with TRBD2 matching 12 bases. V lost 7 bases and J lost 3; bases outside the gene matches: 0. The CDR3 covers 13 residues. CDR1 SGDLS and CDR2 YYNGEE come from the germline V gene. The full variable domain, completed using reference TRBV9 and TRBJ2-3, is DSGVTQTPKHLITATGQRVTLRCSPRSGDLSVYWYQQSLDQGLQFLIQYYNGEERAKGNILERFSAQQFPDLHSELNLSSLELGDSALYFCASGLAGTDTQYFGPGTRLTVL.

The J gene is TRBJ2-3, the V gene TRBV5-1, with 7 positions matching TRBD2. The CDR3 extends over 14 amino acids. Germline CDR1 and CDR2: SGHRS and YFSETQ. V gave up 0 bases and J gave up 5 bases; unmatched junction bases: 3. The CDR3 loop is CASSLDWGGDTQYF. In nucleotides, the CDR3 is TGCGCCAGCAGCTTGGATTGGGGGGGAGATACGCAGTATTTT.

The chain combines TRBV11-2 with TRBJ2-2; 9 nucleotides align to TRBD1. The CDR3 is 15 residues long. CDR1 is SGHAT and CDR2 is FQNNGV in the germline V gene. Unmatched junction bases numbered 4, after V lost 4 bases and J lost 4 bases. In nucleotides, the CDR3 is TGTGCCAGCAGCTACGGGACAGGGCCCACCGGGGAGCTGTTTTTT. This translates into CASSYGTGPTGELFF.

V usage is TRBV15 and J usage is TRBJ1-4, with D perhaps matching TRBD1 (6 bases). Germline assignment: CDR1 LNHNV and CDR2 YYDKDF (reference sequence). V dropped 0 bases and J dropped 5 bases, with 10 bases sitting between them. The CDR3 is 15 amino acids. CDR3 sequence (DNA): TGTGCCACCAGCAGAGAGGGGACAAAGAATGAAAAACTGTTTTTT. This encodes CATSREGTKNEKLFF.

V is TRBV11-2 and J is TRBJ2-1; tentatively, D is TRBD1 (8 bases). V lost 5 bases, J lost 4 bases, and 15 bases lay in between. CDR1 is SGHAT, CDR2 FQNNGV, per germline. This CDR3 has 15 amino acids. CDR3 residues: CASSEQGGDYNEQFF. The CDR3 DNA sequence: TGTGCCAGCAGCGAACAGGGGGGGGATTACAATGAGCAGTTCTTC.

The chain links TRBV5-6 to TRBJ2-4; 8 bases agree with TRBD1. CDR3 length: 15 amino acids. Trimming removed 2 bases from V and 2 bases from J; junction bases left unmatched: 3. CDR1 and CDR2 from the germline V gene are SGHDT and YYEEEE. CDR3 bases: TGTGCCAGCAGCTTCGACAGGGGATCCAAAAACATTCAGTACTTC. It codes for CASSFDRGSKNIQYF.

This chain connects TRBV4-3 to TRBJ2-2; possibly TRBD2 for D (7 bases). From germline, CDR1 is LGHNA and CDR2 YSLEER. V was clipped by 4 bases and J by 4 bases, with 16 bases between them. The CDR3 has 16 residues. The DNA for the CDR3 is TGCGCCAGCAGCCCTGGGGGGGCCAGGGGCACCGGGGAGCTGTTTTTT. Protein product: CASSPGGARGTGELFF.